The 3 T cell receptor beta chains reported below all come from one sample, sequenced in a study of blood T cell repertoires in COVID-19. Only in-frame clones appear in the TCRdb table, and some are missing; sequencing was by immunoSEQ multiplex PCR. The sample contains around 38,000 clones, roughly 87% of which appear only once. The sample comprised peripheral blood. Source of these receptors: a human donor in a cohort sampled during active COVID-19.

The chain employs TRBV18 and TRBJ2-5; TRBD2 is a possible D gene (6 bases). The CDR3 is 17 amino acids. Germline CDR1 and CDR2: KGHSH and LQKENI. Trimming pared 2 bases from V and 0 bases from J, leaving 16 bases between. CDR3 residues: CASSPNTGETYQETQYF. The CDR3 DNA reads TGTGCCAGCTCACCAAACACGGGGGAGACGTACCAAGAGACCCAGTACTTC.

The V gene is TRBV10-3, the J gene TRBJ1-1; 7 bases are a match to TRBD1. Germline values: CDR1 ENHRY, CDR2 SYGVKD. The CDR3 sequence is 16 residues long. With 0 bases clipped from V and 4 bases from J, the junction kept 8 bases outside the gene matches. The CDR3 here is CAISESKGAGSTEAFF. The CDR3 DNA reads TGTGCCATCAGTGAGTCGAAGGGGGCCGGGAGCACTGAAGCTTTCTTT.

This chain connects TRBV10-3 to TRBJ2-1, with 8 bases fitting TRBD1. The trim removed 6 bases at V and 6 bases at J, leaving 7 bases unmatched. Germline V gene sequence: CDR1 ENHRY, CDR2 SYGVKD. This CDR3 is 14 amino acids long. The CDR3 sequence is CAIRPGQVVNEQFF. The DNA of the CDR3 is TGTGCCATCAGGCCGGGACAGGTGGTCAATGAGCAGTTCTTC.